This T cell receptor beta chain was recorded in a study of cytotoxic CD8 clonotypes in ibrutinib-treated CLL. Overall study context: Mean yields were roughly 240,000 productive templates and 90,000 or so productive rearrangements per sample.

V lost 5 bases to trimming and J lost 4 bases; unmatched junction nucleotides: 10. The CDR3 consists of 18 residues. Germline CDR1 is LNHDA and CDR2 is SQIVND (reference sequence). Profiled with immunoSEQ multiplex PCR; TCRdb holds only in-frame clones, not every one. The sample includes more than 150,000 clones, about 72% of them seen just once. Study-level points and caveats: Clonality increased with ibrutinib response but returned toward baseline at progression.

In the case of this clone: What it binds is not known.

This TCR was recovered from a human donor with chronic lymphocytic leukemia. The chain couples TRBV19 to TRBJ2-2; 13 positions agree with TRBD2. The material was PBMCs, obtained after 24 months of ibrutinib treatment. This CDR3 is CASSASTSGRTVTGELFF. CDR3 in DNA: TGTGCCAGTAGTGCCTCGACTAGCGGGAGGACTGTCACCGGGGAGCTGTTTTTT.